This TCR beta chain was identified in a study of blood T cell repertoires in COVID-19 (dated by TCRdb to the early 2020s). The study in broad terms: Samples covering the acute and convalescent phases of COVID-19 were provided by collaborators in the United States, Italy and Spain. The material from the prospective study consisted of cDNA or gDNA derived from T cells, B-cell-depleted T cells, or PBMCs. The dataset comprised deeply sampled blood TCRbeta repertoires from subjects exposed to, actively infected with, or recovered from COVID-19. A freely available public database, intended as a resource for researchers studying the immune response to SARS-CoV-2, is where the repertoires were released. The samples were drawn from two sources: the first 160 participants of the ongoing ImmuneRACE study, and some 1,300 subjects contributed by 6 global collaborators. Sample metadata almost always included a de-identified subject ID, COVID-19 status, age in years and sex. Where HLA class I and class II types were available, the types were taken from metadata supplied by the sample provider, not from assay-based typing.

Notes on this clone: It has no known antigen specificity. No much larger clone exists at a distance of one base, and base qualities are not known.

The CDR3 covers 13 residues, taking in both the cysteine and the phenylalanine. The sequence is cut down to CDR3 DNA, 39 bases in frame from base 1. The germline V gene supplies CDR1 SNHLY and CDR2 FYNNEI. V and J are truncated by 6 bases and 3 bases respectively, leaving an intervening sequence of 12 bases. Study-wide findings and limitations: Clinical and demographic metadata were provided uncurated, with the amount varying by source and participant.

TCRbeta CDR3 regions were amplified from genomic DNA using the immunoSEQ Assay, a bias-controlled multiplex PCR. Turning to the authors' computational methods: The number of nucleated cells in each sample was estimated from the amplification of reference gene primers within the assay. To quantify the absolute abundance of each unique TCRbeta CDR3 rearrangement, sequence reads were collapsed and filtered. For each sample, productive Simpson clonality was calculated as the square root of Simpson's diversity index across productive rearrangements. This immuneACCESS table, as held by TCRdb, lists in-frame sequences with V and J called but not all clones. Of the missing ones, under half trace to an unresolved V gene in checked studies; the others have no known cause. D and trimming were read from the DNA, whereas the V and J calls and clone size are those reported in that table. The sample table holds fewer than 350,000 clones, of which 90% were seen once. 6.8% of the sample comes from the top ten.

At one collaborating source in Seattle, patients were enrolled during active infection and were followed longitudinally through the course of disease. Each collaborating institution followed its own protocols to collect whole blood in K2EDTA tubes. For TCRbeta analysis, collaborator samples were shipped as frozen whole blood, as isolated PBMCs, or as DNA extracted from either sample type. The sequence derives from a woman aged 25 to 45 with COVID-19, enrolled during active disease. The chain joins TRBV2 to TRBJ2-7; the D gene is perhaps TRBD1, from 6 matching bases. Sequenced: peripheral blood. DNA sequence: TGTGCCAGCAGCCTCCGGACAGTCTACGAGCAGTACTTC. Its protein product is CASSLRTVYEQYF.